Below, one T cell receptor beta chain is given with its context. Some clones are missing from TCRdb's copy, which holds only in-frame ones; the method was immunoSEQ multiplex PCR. This table holds around 460,000 clones, 70% to 90% found once. A Seattle source enrolled patients during active infection and followed them longitudinally. This entry belongs to a study of blood T cell repertoires in COVID-19. Overall study context: Collection of acute and convalescent COVID-19 samples took place in the United States, Italy and Spain. T cells, B-cell-depleted T cells, or PBMCs supplied cDNA or gDNA.

Germline V CDR1 and CDR2: LGHDT, YNNKEL (reference sequence). V was trimmed by 1 base and J by 5 bases, leaving 12 bases between them. There are 14 residues in the CDR3. The TCR sequence derives from a man aged 18 to 35 with COVID-19, enrolled during active disease. V is TRBV3-1 (or the pseudogene TRBV3-2) and J is TRBJ2-7; a weak D match, TRBD1 (5 bases). The sequenced material came from peripheral blood. The CDR3 DNA sequence: TGTGCCAGCAGCCAAGGGGGCAGGGCGGACGAGCAGTACTTC. This encodes CASSQGGRADEQYF.